Listed below are T cell receptor beta chains from one sample, sequenced in a study of blood T cell repertoires in COVID-19. Method: immunoSEQ multiplex PCR; TCRdb's copy keeps in-frame clones and lacks some. The data show about 76,000 clones, roughly nine tenths seen once. Sequencing was performed on peripheral blood. Receptors were obtained from a man between 50 and 59 years old with acute or convalescent COVID-19. Both conserved end residues are part of each CDR3. The D gene is left open where the match is weak. For some rows the clone size is stated as once, few or many, or as a class when expanded; others skip it.

clone size	CDR3 length	V gene	D gene	J gene	CDR3 DNA	CDR3 protein
.	14	TRBV5-1	.	TRBJ2-3	TGCGCCAGCAGCTTGGGGCAGTCACCCTATACGCAGTATTTT	CASSLGQSPYTQYF
.	15	TRBV7-7	.	TRBJ2-3	TGTGCTAGCAGCTTGGGGACTCGGACCACAGATACGCAGTATTTT	CASSLGTRTTDTQYF
.	16	TRBV5-1	TRBD2	TRBJ2-3	TGCGCCAGCAGCCCAAGTTTAGCGGGAGCAAGAGATACGCAGTATTTT	CASSPSLAGARDTQYF
.	14	TRBV28	.	TRBJ1-3	TGTGCCAGCAACCCAGGACAAATTGGAAACACCATATATTTT	CASNPGQIGNTIYF
.	13	TRBV2	.	TRBJ1-1	TGTGCCAGCAGTGGCGGGGCGAACACTGAAGCTTTCTTT	CASSGGANTEAFF
few	19	TRBV2	TRBD2	TRBJ2-2	TGTGCCAGCAGAACTCTCCCCGGGACTAGCGGGACCGGGACCGGGGAGCTGTTTTTT	CASRTLPGTSGTGTGELFF
.	17	TRBV12-5	.	TRBJ2-1	TGTGCTAGTGGTTTGGTACTAAGTGGGGGGAACTACAATGAGCAGTTCTTC	CASGLVLSGGNYNEQFF
.	13	TRBV9	.	TRBJ2-1	TGTGCCAGCAGCGCCTGGGGAGACAATGAGCAGTTCTTC	CASSAWGDNEQFF
.	18	TRBV4-1	.	TRBJ1-2	TGCGCCAGCAGCCAACCCCGGGAGAACGATCAACCAATCTATGGCTACACCTTC	CASSQPRENDQPIYGYTF
.	14	TRBV28	.	TRBJ1-1	TGTGCCAGCAGTTTTGGGACACAGGGCAAGGCAGCTTTCTTT	CASSFGTQGKAAFF
.	15	TRBV4-1	TRBD2	TRBJ2-1	TGCGCCAGCAGCCTGGGACTAGCGGTTCACAATGAGCAGTTCTTC	CASSLGLAVHNEQFF
.	13	TRBV9	TRBD1	TRBJ2-7	TGTGCCAGCAGCGATGGGACAGCCTACGAGCAGTACTTC	CASSDGTAYEQYF
.	14	TRBV18	TRBD1	TRBJ2-7	TGTGCCAGCTCTCCGGGACAGGGGTCTAGCGAGCAGTACTTC	CASSPGQGSSEQYF
.	15	TRBV7-8	.	TRBJ1-5	TGTGCCAGCAGCTTACAGAGGGTACCCAATCAGCCCCAGCATTTT	CASSLQRVPNQPQHF
.	13	TRBV6-1	.	TRBJ1-3	TGTGCCAGCAGTGAAGCGAGGGTCCTGACCATATATTTT	CASSEARVLTIYF
.	16	TRBV6-6	TRBD2	TRBJ2-3	TGTGCCAGCAGTTACTCGCTAGCGGGGGGCGGGGATACGCAGTATTTT	CASSYSLAGGGDTQYF
.	15	TRBV25-1	TRBD1	TRBJ1-4	TGTGCCAGCAGTGACTGGGACAGGGGGCTTGAAAAACTGTTTTTT	CASSDWDRGLEKLFF
.	17	TRBV18	TRBD1	TRBJ2-2	TGTGCCAGCTCACCACCGCCCGGGACAGGGGACACCGGGGAGCTGTTTTTT	CASSPPPGTGDTGELFF
.	13	TRBV28	.	TRBJ1-2	TGTGCCAGCCGGGACACCACTAACTATGGCTACACCTTC	CASRDTTNYGYTF
.	12	TRBV6-2/TRBV6-3	.	TRBJ2-1	TGTGCCAGCAGTTTAAACTTCAATGAGCAGTTCTTC	CASSLNFNEQFF
.	13	TRBV5-6	.	TRBJ2-3	TGTGCCAGCAGCTTGCTGGCCACAGATACGCAGTATTTT	CASSLLATDTQYF
.	15	TRBV7-9	TRBD2	TRBJ2-3	TGTGCCAGCAGCTTGTTTAGCGGGGGGACGGATACGCAGTATTTT	CASSLFSGGTDTQYF
.	15	TRBV5-4	TRBD1	TRBJ1-2	TGTGCCAGCAGCTTGCATCAACAGGGGAACTATGGCTACACCTTC	CASSLHQQGNYGYTF